This T cell receptor (beta chain) is drawn from a study of CD8 T cells in ankylosing spondylitis. Study observations and caveats: A TCR beta motif of fewer than 10 highly homologous variants seemed to mark ankylosing spondylitis blood. Clones tied to disease were said to be significantly enriched in matched ankylosing spondylitis synovial fluid. Several of the motif variants were reported before in synovial fluid and blood from reactive arthritis. CD8+ by phenotype, disease-linked clones were relatively rare in peripheral blood.

As the method for making TCR beta libraries, quantitative 5'-RACE with molecular barcodes was used. From the 5' RACE reads, TCRdb called clonotypes with MiXCR, one entry per CDR3 protein. This sample has about 220,000 distinct CDR3 sequences, with 7.3% found just once. The CDR3 runs to 14 residues. The germline gives CDR1 MNHEY, CDR2 SVGEGT. V dropped 2 bases and J dropped 6 bases, with 11 bases sitting between them. As concerns this clonotype: Its target is not known.

J is TRBJ1-5 and V is TRBV6-2 or TRBV6-3, with a weak D call TRBD1 (6 bases). Specimen: blood, either unsorted or a sorted T cell fraction (not recorded which). The TCR originated in a male donor with ankylosing spondylitis. CDR3 sequence reads: CASSYRGSGQPQHF. The DNA for the CDR3 is TGTGCCAGCAGTTACAGGGGGTCGGGTCAGCCCCAGCATTTT.